This T cell receptor beta chain was documented in a study of blood T cell repertoires in COVID-19. The wider study: Samples representing acute and convalescent COVID-19 were sourced from the United States, Italy and Spain. T cells, B-cell-depleted T cells, or PBMCs supplied cDNA or gDNA.

Authors' data handling: Amplification with reference gene primers provided the estimates of nucleated cell counts. Libraries were prepared by immunoSEQ multiplex PCR; TCRdb keeps only in-frame clonotypes and omits some of them. D and trimming were read from the DNA, whereas the V and J calls and clone size are those reported in that table. The sample has tens of thousands of clones; around 84% are singletons. Unmatched junction bases numbered 5, after V lost 0 bases and J lost 0 bases. CDR1 and CDR2 from the germline V gene are LGHNA and YSLEER. The CDR3 length is 17 residues. This clonotype was sampled from a man aged 50 or older with active COVID-19. Sequencing was carried out using peripheral blood. The chain combines TRBV4-3 with TRBJ2-3; 8 bases map to TRBD2. CDR3 sequence reads: CASSQDPSGYSTDTQYF. The CDR3 DNA follows: TGCGCCAGCAGCCAAGACCCTAGCGGGTATAGCACAGATACGCAGTATTTT.